This T cell receptor (beta chain) was captured in a study of identical twins. Notes on the study in general: Out-of-frame beta sequences exhibited a weaker degree of excess twin sharing. Cord blood beta clonotypes that were abundant carried fewer insertions, and memory repertoires showed no such trend.

A universal primer binding site was introduced by template switching. The final cDNA contained unique molecular identifiers. MiXCR was run by TCRdb on the 5' RACE reads, yielding one entry per CDR3 protein. Of around 550,000 distinct CDR3 sequences listed, around 15% are singletons. Notes on this clonotype: The antigen is not known.

J lost 5 bases, V lost 6 bases, and 6 bases had no gene match. This CDR3 comprises 14 residues. Germline V gene data show CDR1 as SNHLY and CDR2 as FYNNEI. The sample was also reused in another study, on yellow fever vaccine responses in identical twins. That study reports: The T cell response to vaccination in identical twins was reportedly partly convergent and partly personalized.

The source material was CD4+ T cells sorted from blood. This receptor was taken from a woman younger than 30 in good health. This chain links TRBV2 with TRBJ2-5, with TRBD1 matching 10 bases. In DNA, the CDR3 is TGTGCCAGCAGCGAGGACAGGGGGGTGGAGACCCAGTACTTC. It encodes CASSEDRGVETQYF.